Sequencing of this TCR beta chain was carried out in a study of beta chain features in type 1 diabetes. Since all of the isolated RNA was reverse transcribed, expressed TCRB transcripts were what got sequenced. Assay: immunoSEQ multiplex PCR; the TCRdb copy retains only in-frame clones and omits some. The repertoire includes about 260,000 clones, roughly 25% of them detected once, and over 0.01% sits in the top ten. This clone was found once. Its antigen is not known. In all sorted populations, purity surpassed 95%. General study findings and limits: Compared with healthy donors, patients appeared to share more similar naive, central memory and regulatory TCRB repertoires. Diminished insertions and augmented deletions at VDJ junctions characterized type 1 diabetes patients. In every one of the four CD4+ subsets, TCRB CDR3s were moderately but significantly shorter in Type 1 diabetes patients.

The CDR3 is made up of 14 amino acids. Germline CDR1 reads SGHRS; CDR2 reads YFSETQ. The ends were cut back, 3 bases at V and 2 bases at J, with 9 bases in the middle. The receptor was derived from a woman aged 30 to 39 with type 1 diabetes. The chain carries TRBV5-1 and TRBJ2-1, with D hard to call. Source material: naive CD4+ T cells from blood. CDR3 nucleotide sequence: TGCGCCAGCAGCTACTTGCTCCCCTACAATGAGCAGTTCTTC. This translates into CASSYLLPYNEQFF.